The entry that follows covers one T cell receptor (beta chain) sequence. It has no known antigen specificity. No base-level quality is on record; no much larger clone is a single base apart. Participants in the prospective study were enrolled through a virtual design, were aged roughly 18 to 90 years, and lived in 24 United States geographic areas. In the prospective study, cohorts were assigned on the basis of participant-reported clinical history obtained from a screening survey and a study questionnaire. Each participant in the prospective study had whole blood, serum and a nasopharyngeal or oropharyngeal swab collected by mobile phlebotomists. Over a roughly 2-month period, participants in the prospective study had the option of providing additional blood draws and questionnaires. Blood samples from the prospective study were shipped frozen or at room temperature prior to DNA extraction. This sample was taken from a study of blood T cell repertoires in COVID-19 (dated by TCRdb to 2018 to 2020). About the investigation overall: Samples from collaborators originated in the United States, Italy and Spain and spanned both the acute and convalescent phases of COVID-19. The material from the prospective study consisted of cDNA or gDNA derived from T cells, B-cell-depleted T cells, or PBMCs. The dataset comprised deeply sampled blood TCRbeta repertoires from subjects exposed to, actively infected with, or recovered from COVID-19. The repertoires were released in a freely available public database intended as a resource for research on the immune response to SARS-CoV-2. The samples were drawn from the first 160 participants of the ongoing ImmuneRACE study and from 1,254 subjects provided by 6 global collaborators. Nearly every sample came with metadata listing a de-identified subject ID, COVID-19 status, age in years and sex. Where HLA class I and class II types were available, the types were taken from metadata supplied by the sample provider, not from assay-based typing. Paper-wide results and their limitations: How much clinical and demographic metadata was included differed by source and by participant, and the metadata was provided uncurated.

TCRbeta CDR3 regions were amplified from genomic DNA by means of the immunoSEQ Assay, a bias-controlled multiplex PCR. The authors' pipeline ran thus. Nucleated cell counts per sample were estimated from amplification of reference gene primers within the assay. To quantify the absolute abundance of each unique TCRbeta CDR3 rearrangement, sequence reads were collapsed and filtered. For each sample, productive Simpson clonality was calculated as the square root of Simpson's diversity index across productive rearrangements. TCRdb re-hosts the immuneACCESS table, in-frame sequences only. Its copies lack some clones; in the studies checked, an unresolved V gene accounts for under half of them, and the cause for the rest is not known. V and J calls and clone size come straight from that table; D and trimming were deduced from the DNA. The sample table holds approximately 220,000 clones, of which roughly 90% were seen once. The top ten clonotypes cover 2.5% to 3% of the sample.

Trimming takes 0 bases from V and 3 bases from J, and the germline ends sit 11 bases apart. From the cysteine up to the phenylalanine, the CDR3 has a length of 15 residues. Left in the record is the CDR3 DNA by itself, 45 bases read in frame from the first base. The germline V gene supplies CDR1 LGHNA and CDR2 YSLEER. The chain is assembled from TRBV4-3 and TRBJ1-1; the D gene cannot be resolved reliably. Sequences were obtained from PBMCs or T cells enriched from blood (not recorded which). The origin of this receptor is a woman in her 30s with acute COVID-19. The bases are TGCGCCAGCAGCCAAGAGAGGAGACTCCACACTGAAGCTTTCTTT. Its amino acids are CASSQERRLHTEAFF.